Below, one TCR beta chain is given with its context. This clonotype appeared many times. Its antigen is unknown. The sample holds no much larger clone one base away, and base qualities are not on file. Set within a cohort of healthcare workers in London, UK, this nested case-control study involved weekly PCR testing of nasopharyngeal swabs along with blood sampling. Between 23 and 31 March 2020, the week of the UK lockdown, healthcare workers were enrolled and then followed up weekly for as long as 16 weeks. To prepare the library, 5' RACE was applied. TCRdb lists the instrument as NextSeq 500. In the TCR library protocol, unique molecular identifiers were attached to individual cDNA molecules to correct for PCR bias and sequencing error. Both TCR alpha and beta chains were sequenced, and tight co-correlation was observed between alpha and beta sequence abundances in each sample. On the authors' methods: Decombinator V4 was used to annotate the V gene, J gene and CDR3 of the TCR sequences. TCRs were defined as expanded if a significant change between any two time points was detected under a Poisson model with p below 0.0001. TCR abundances were normalised to the total number of TCRs sequenced per sample and were expressed as counts per million. TRAV1-2 paired with TRAJ12, TRAJ20 or TRAJ33 defined MAIT TCRs, while TRAV10 paired with TRAJ18 defined iNKT TCRs. VDJdb, accessed 1 November 2021, was searched for CMV, EBV and SARS-CoV-2 annotated TCRs, excluding TCRs annotated for multiple antigens. TCRdb handled the public reads itself, with Q25 trimming in fastp and clone calling in MiXCR, and kept productive beta chains. Each CDR3 protein appears once, grouped with its most common genes and DNA. The V and J calls shown here were made by TCRdb, not taken from the authors' results. The sample contains roughly 65,000 distinct CDR3 sequences, 12% of them found a single time. Approximately 1.6% of the sample is in the top ten clones.

The CDR3 contains 15 residues, cysteine and phenylalanine counted. CDR3 DNA is the only sequence kept; it has 45 bases, read in frame from the first base. V is reduced by 3 bases and J by 5 bases, leaving a spacing of 17 bases between them. The germline V gene yields SGDLS for CDR1 and YYNGEE for CDR2. The data were obtained in a study of early T cells in non-severe SARS-CoV-2 infection (dated by TCRdb to the early 2020s). The study in broad terms: Because TCR sequencing was done on bulk RNA from unsorted whole blood, the alpha and beta chains could not be paired. The research as a whole found: VDJdb matching was skewed toward anti-spike CD8 responses, so virus-specific expansions were likely underestimated and private and CD4 specificities were missed.

The sequence links TRBV9 to TRBJ1-2, with TRBD1 as a weak D call on 5 bases. Sequenced sample: whole blood. The receptor's source is an adult who was a healthcare worker with PCR-confirmed SARS-CoV-2 infection or an uninfected control (not recorded which). CDR3 region: CASSAGNDRRYGYTF. The nucleotide sequence is TGTGCCAGCAGCGCTGGGAACGACAGACGTTATGGCTACACCTTC.